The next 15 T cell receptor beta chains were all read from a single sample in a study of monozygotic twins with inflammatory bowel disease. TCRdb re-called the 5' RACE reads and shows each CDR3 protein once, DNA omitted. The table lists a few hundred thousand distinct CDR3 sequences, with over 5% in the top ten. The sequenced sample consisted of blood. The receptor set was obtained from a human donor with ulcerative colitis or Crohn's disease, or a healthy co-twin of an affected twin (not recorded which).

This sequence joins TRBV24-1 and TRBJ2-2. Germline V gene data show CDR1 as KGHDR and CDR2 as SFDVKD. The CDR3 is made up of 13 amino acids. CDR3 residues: CATSGYGTGELFF.

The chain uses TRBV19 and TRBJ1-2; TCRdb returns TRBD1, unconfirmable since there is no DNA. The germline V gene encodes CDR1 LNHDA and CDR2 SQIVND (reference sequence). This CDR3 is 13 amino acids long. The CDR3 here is CASSITGERGYTF.

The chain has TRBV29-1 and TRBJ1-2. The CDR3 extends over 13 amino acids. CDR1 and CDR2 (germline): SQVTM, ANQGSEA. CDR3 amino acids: CSVEDSLNYGYTF.

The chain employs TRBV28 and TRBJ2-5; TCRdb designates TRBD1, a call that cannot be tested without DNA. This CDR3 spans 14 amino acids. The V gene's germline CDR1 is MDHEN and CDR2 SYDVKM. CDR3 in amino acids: CASSLTRGRETQYF.

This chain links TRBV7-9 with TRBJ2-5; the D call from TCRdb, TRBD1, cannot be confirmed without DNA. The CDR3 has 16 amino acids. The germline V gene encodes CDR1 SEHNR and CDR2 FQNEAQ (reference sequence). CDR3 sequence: CASSLGDRDYQETQYF.

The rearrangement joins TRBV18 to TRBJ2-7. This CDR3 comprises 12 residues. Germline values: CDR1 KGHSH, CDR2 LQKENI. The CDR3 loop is CASAGSSYEQYF.

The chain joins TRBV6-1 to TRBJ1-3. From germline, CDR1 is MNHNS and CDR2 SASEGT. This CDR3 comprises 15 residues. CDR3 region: CASRQTDHSGNTIYF.

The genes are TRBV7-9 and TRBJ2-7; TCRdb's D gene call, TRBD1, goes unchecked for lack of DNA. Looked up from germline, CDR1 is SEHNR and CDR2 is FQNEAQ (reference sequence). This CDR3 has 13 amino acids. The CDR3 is CASSQGDSYEQYF.

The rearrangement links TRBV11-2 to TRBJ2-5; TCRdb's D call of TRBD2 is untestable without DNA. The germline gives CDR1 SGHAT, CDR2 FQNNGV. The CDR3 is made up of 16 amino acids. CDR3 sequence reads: CASSSSTSLRLETQYF.

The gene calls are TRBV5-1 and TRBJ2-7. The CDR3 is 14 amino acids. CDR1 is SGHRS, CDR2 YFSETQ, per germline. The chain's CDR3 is CASSSTRGSYEQYF.

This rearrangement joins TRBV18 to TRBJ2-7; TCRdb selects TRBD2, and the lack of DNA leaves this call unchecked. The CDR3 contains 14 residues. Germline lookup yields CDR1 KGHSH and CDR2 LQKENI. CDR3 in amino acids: CASSPARGLGEQYF.

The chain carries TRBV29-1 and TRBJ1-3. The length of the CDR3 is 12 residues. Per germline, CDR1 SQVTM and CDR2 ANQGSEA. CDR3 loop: CSAAYAGNTIYF.

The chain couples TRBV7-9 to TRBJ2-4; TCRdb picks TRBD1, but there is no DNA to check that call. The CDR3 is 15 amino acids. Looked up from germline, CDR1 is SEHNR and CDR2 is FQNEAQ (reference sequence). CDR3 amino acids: CASSVRGDRSEPQYF. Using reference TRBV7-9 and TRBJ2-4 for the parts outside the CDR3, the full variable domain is DTGVSQNPRHKITKRGQNVTFRCDPISEHNRLYWYRQTLGQGPEFLTYFQNEAQLEKSRLLSDRFSAERPKGSFSTLEIQRTEQGDSAMYLCASSVRGDRSEPQYFGAGTRLSVL.

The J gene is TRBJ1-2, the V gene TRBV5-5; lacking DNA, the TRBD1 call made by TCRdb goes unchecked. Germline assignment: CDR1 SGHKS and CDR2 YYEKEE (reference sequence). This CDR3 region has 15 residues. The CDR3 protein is CASSLRTGWVYGYTF.

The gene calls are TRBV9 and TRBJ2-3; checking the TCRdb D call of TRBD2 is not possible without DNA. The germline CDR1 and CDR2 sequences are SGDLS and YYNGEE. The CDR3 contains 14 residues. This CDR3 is CASSATRARDTQYF.